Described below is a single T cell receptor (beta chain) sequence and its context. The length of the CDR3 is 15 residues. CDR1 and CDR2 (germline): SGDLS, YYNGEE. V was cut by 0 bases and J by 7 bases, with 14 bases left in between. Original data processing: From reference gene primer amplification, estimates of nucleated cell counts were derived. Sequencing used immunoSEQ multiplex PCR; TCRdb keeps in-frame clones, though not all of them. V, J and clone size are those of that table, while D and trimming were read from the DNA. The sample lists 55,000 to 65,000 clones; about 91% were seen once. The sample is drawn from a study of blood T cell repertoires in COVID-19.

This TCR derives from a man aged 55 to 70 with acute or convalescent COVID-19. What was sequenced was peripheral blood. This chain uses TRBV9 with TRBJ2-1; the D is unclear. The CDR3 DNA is TGTGCCAGCAGCGTAGCAATCGGTGAGGCGAATGAGCAGTTCTTC. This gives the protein CASSVAIGEANEQFF.